This T cell receptor (beta chain) stems from a study of blood T cell repertoires in COVID-19. This table comes from immunoSEQ multiplex PCR, and its TCRdb copy is limited to in-frame clones, with some not included. Of roughly 310,000 clones detected, under 95% appear once; the ten largest clones hold roughly 2.6%. Cohorts were based on clinical histories the participants reported. Two negative PCRs, clearance, or symptom resolution characterized the recovered Cohort 3 donors. This clonotype originated in a man aged 55 to 69 who had recovered from COVID-19. The source material was PBMCs or T cells enriched from blood (not recorded which).

In nucleotides, the CDR3 is TGTGCCAGCAGTCTTAGCGGTAGCTCCTACAATGAGCAGTTCTTC. Translation gives CASSLSGSSYNEQFF. This sequence joins TRBV27 and TRBJ2-1, with D possibly TRBD2 on 6 matching bases. CDR3 length: 15 residues. Germline V gene lookup returns CDR1 MNHEY and CDR2 SMNVEV (reference sequence). The ends were cut back, 5 bases at V and 0 bases at J, with 11 bases in the middle.